Following are 10 T cell receptor beta chains from one sample sequenced in a study of blood T cell repertoires in COVID-19. The assay was immunoSEQ multiplex PCR, and TCRdb's table has in-frame clones only and misses some. This table holds 150,000 to 200,000 clones, approximately 90% found once. Specimen: peripheral blood. These receptors were obtained from a woman aged 30 to 39 with acute or convalescent COVID-19.

V gene TRBV30 combines with J gene TRBJ2-3; 7 bases are shared with TRBD2. Looked up from germline, CDR1 is GTSNPN and CDR2 is SVGIG (reference sequence). V was pared by 7 bases and J by 6 bases, with 7 bases of the junction left unmatched. This CDR3 is 12 amino acids long. In DNA, the CDR3 is TGTGCCTCGGGCGGGAGCGAGGATACGCAGTATTTT. It yields the protein CASGGSEDTQYF.

Here the CDR3 reads CATSEVGQLFF. CDR3 sequence (DNA): TGTGCCACCAGTGAGGTGGGACAATTGTTCTTC. The chain combines TRBV24-1 with TRBJ2-1, with D perhaps TRBD1 (6 bases). Germline V gene data show CDR1 as KGHDR and CDR2 as SFDVKD. The CDR3 covers 11 residues. V lost 4 bases to trimming and J lost 15 bases, with 12 bases between them.

V and J are TRBV7-9 and TRBJ2-3; D perhaps matches TRBD2 (5 bases). CDR1 SEHNR and CDR2 FQNEAQ come from the germline V gene (reference sequence). V lost 10 bases and J 8 bases, leaving 13 bases between the germline ends. The CDR3 extends over 11 amino acids. The CDR3 loop reads CATILEGTQYF. CDR3 sequence (DNA): TGTGCCACCATTTTAGAGGGTACGCAGTATTTT.

The gene calls are TRBV5-1 and TRBJ1-4, with D unresolved. The CDR3 loop spans 17 amino acids. V gave up 2 bases and J gave up 8 bases, with 22 bases separating them. Germline V CDR1 and CDR2: SGHRS, YFSETQ. Here the CDR3 DNA reads TGCGCCAGCAGCTTTAGTGGAGGGATGGCGTACGGGGAAAAACTGTTTTTT. It yields the protein CASSFSGGMAYGEKLFF.

The V and J genes are TRBV30 and TRBJ2-3, with D perhaps TRBD1 (5 bases). The germline gives CDR1 GTSNPN, CDR2 SVGIG (reference sequence). The CDR3 sequence is 16 residues long. The V end was cut by 0 bases, the J end by 2 bases, with 15 bases between. The CDR3 spells CAWSVGIQGITDTQYF. The CDR3, as DNA: TGTGCCTGGAGTGTGGGGATCCAGGGAATCACAGATACGCAGTATTTT.

This chain links TRBV28 with TRBJ1-2, with D unclear. Between the trimmed V and J ends, which lost 1 base and 8 bases, there was a span of 8 bases. The germline V gene encodes CDR1 MDHEN and CDR2 SYDVKM. The length of the CDR3 is 12 residues. For the CDR3, the DNA is TGTGCCAGCAGTTTATTCGAGCGGGGCTACACCTTC. Protein product: CASSLFERGYTF.

The chain carries TRBV6-4 and TRBJ1-2; D unclear. Trimming took 8 bases from V and 8 from J, leaving 15 bases between them. The CDR3 length is 12 residues. Per the germline V gene, CDR1 is MRHNA and CDR2 is SNTAGT. CDR3 sequence (DNA): TGTGCCAGCCACGTGGGCGAGCCCGGCTACACCTTC. It encodes CASHVGEPGYTF.

The gene calls are TRBV5-4 and TRBJ2-3; 7 positions agree with TRBD1. The CDR3 spans 14 residues. Unmatched junction bases numbered 6, after V lost 4 bases and J lost 4 bases. Per germline, CDR1 SGHNT and CDR2 YYREEE (reference sequence). CDR3 protein: CASSPPGGADTQYF. CDR3 coding DNA: TGTGCCAGCAGCCCCCCAGGGGGTGCAGATACGCAGTATTTT.

V is TRBV2 and J is TRBJ2-5; 8 bases agree with TRBD1. With 7 bases clipped from V and 1 base from J, the junction kept 14 bases outside the gene matches. The CDR3 has 17 residues. Germline CDR1 reads SNHLY; CDR2 reads FYNNEI. The CDR3 DNA follows: TGTGCCAGCAAAATTTTACAGGGGGGCAGCGTCCAAGAGACCCAGTACTTC. As protein: CASKILQGGSVQETQYF. Using reference TRBV2 and TRBJ2-5 for the parts outside the CDR3, the full variable domain is EPEVTQTPSHQVTQMGQEVILRCVPISNHLYFYWYRQILGQKVEFLVSFYNNEISEKSEIFDDQFSVERPDGSNFTLKIRSTKLEDSAMYFCASKILQGGSVQETQYFGPGTRLLVL.

The V gene is TRBV5-1, the J gene TRBJ2-1; 8 nucleotides line up with TRBD1. J was trimmed by 1 base and V by 4 bases; bases with no gene match: 4. The CDR3 runs to 15 residues. From germline, CDR1 is SGHRS and CDR2 YFSETQ. The CDR3 DNA reads TGCGCCAGCAGCAAAGGGACAGGTTCCTACAATGAGCAGTTCTTC. Protein sequence: CASSKGTGSYNEQFF.